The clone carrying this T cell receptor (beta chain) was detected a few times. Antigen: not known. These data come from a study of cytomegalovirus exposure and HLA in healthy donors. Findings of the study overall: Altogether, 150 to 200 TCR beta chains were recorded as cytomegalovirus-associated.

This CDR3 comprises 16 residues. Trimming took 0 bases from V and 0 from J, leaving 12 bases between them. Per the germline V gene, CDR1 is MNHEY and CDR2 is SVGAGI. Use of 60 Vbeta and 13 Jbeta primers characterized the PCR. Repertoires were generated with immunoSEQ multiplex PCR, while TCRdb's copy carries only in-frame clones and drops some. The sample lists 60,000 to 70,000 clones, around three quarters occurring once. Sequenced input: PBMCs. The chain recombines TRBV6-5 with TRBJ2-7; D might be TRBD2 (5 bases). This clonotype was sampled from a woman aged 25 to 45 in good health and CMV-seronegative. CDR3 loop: CASSYSMGRSSYEQYF. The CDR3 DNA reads TGTGCCAGCAGTTACTCGATGGGGAGAAGCTCCTACGAGCAGTACTTC.